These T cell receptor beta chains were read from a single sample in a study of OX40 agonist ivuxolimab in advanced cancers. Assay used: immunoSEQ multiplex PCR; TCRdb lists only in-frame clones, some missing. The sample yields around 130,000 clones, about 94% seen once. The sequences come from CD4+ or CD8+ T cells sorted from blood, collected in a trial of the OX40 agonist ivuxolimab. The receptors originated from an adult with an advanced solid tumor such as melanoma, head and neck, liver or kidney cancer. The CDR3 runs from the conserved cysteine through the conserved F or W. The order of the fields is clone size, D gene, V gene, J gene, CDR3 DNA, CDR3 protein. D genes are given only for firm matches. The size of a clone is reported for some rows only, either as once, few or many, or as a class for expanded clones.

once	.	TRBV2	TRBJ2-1	TGTGCCAGCAGGTTTACAGGGCTGGATGAGCAGTTCTTC	CASRFTGLDEQFF
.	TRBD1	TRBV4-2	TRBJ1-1	TGTGCCAGCAGCCAGGGACAGGGGGAAAACACTGAAGCTTTCTTT	CASSQGQGENTEAFF
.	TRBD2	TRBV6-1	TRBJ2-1	TGTGCCAGCAGTGCTCCAGCGGGATCCTACAATGAGCAGTTCTTC	CASSAPAGSYNEQFF
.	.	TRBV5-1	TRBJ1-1	TGCGCCAGCAGCTCGGGAGGTGAAGCTTTCTTT	CASSSGGEAFF
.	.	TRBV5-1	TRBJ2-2	TGCGCCAGCAGCCGGACACCGAACACCGGGGAGCTGTTTTTT	CASSRTPNTGELFF
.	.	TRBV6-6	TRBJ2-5	TGTGCCAGCAGTTACAGGGGGGGCGCGGAGACCCAGTACTTC	CASSYRGGAETQYF
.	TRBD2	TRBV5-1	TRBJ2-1	TGCGCCAGCAGCTTGATCGGACTAGCGGGAGGGTTCTACAATGAGCAGTTCTTC	CASSLIGLAGGFYNEQFF
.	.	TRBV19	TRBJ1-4	TGTGCCAGTTCCCCCCCTGGGGGAGTTAATGAAAAACTGTTTTTT	CASSPPGGVNEKLFF
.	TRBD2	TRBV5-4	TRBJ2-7	TGTGCCAGCAGTTCCGGGACTAGCGGGGGGGCCGTCTACGAGCAGTACTTC	CASSSGTSGGAVYEQYF
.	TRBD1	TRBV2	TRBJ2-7	TGTGCCAGCAGGAAGGACAGGAACTTC	CASRKDRNF
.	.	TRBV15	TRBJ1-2	TGTGCCACCAGCAGAGACAGGGGTGGATATGGCTACACCTTC	CATSRDRGGYGYTF
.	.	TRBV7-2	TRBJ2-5	TGTGCCAGCAGCTTAGATAATAGCAGACAAGAGACCCAGTACTTC	CASSLDNSRQETQYF
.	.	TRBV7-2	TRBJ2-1	TGTGCCAGCAGTCCTAGGGGAGGATCCTCCTACAATGAGCAGTTCTTC	CASSPRGGSSYNEQFF
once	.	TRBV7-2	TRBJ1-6	TGTGCCAGCAGTTTGGAGGGCTGGAACCTCCACTTT	CASSLEGWNLHF
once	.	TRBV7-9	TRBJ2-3	TGTGCCAGCAGCTTTTTAAATCTGGCCGCGGGACGCACAGATACGCAGTATTTT	CASSFLNLAAGRTDTQYF
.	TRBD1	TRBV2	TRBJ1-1	TGTGCCAGCAAGGGACAGGGGGTGAACACTGAAGCTTTCTTT	CASKGQGVNTEAFF
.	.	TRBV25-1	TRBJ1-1	TGTGCCAGCAGTGAATATCAAGGACCCGGCGGTGGAACTGAAGCTTTCTTT	CASSEYQGPGGGTEAFF
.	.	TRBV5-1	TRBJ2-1	TGCGCCAGCAGCGATATTACCGGGACACCAGACAATGAGCAGTTCTTC	CASSDITGTPDNEQFF
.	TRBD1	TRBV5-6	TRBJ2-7	TGTGCCAGCAGCCCGCAGGGGGCGGGTTACGAGCAGTACTTC	CASSPQGAGYEQYF
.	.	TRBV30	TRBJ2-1	TGTGCCTGGAGCGGACCCTTATCCAATGAGCAGTTCTTC	CAWSGPLSNEQFF
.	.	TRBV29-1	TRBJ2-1	TGCAGCGGGGGTGGAGGGGGCGAAGTCAATGAGCAGTTCTTC	CSGGGGGEVNEQFF
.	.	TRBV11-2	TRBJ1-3	TGTGCCAGCAGCCCAAGACGGGACTCTGGAAACACCATATATTTT	CASSPRRDSGNTIYF